Listed here are 27 T cell receptor beta chains from one sample, sequenced in a study of control samples from healthy donors and cancer patients. Assay: immunoSEQ multiplex PCR; the TCRdb copy retains only in-frame clones and omits some. The sample holds roughly 190,000 clones, roughly 89% seen once. Specimen: blood. The receptor source for this set is a woman aged 30 to 39 in good health.

V is TRBV9 and J is TRBJ2-2, with 9 bases aligning to TRBD1. The CDR3 runs to 14 residues. Germline-derived CDR1 and CDR2 are SGDLS and YYNGEE. J was trimmed by 5 bases and V by 3 bases; bases with no gene match: 2. CDR3 DNA sequence: TGTGCCAGCAGCGCCGGGACAGGGACCGGGGAGCTGTTTTTT. The encoded protein is CASSAGTGTGELFF. The full variable domain, completed using reference TRBV9 and TRBJ2-2, is DSGVTQTPKHLITATGQRVTLRCSPRSGDLSVYWYQQSLDQGLQFLIQYYNGEERAKGNILERFSAQQFPDLHSELNLSSLELGDSALYFCASSAGTGTGELFFGEGSRLTVL.

This chain connects TRBV18 to TRBJ1-2; 12 bases are a match to TRBD1. Trimming at V came to 2 bases and at J to 6 bases, leaving 1 base not matched to a gene. CDR1 is KGHSH, CDR2 LQKENI, per germline. The CDR3 length is 14 residues. CDR3 region: CASSPGDRGHGYTF. Written as DNA, the CDR3 is TGTGCCAGCTCACCAGGGGACAGGGGGCATGGCTACACCTTC.

The V gene is TRBV7-2, the J gene TRBJ2-7, with 12 positions matching TRBD2. CDR3 size: 16 residues. CDR1 SGHTA and CDR2 FQGNSA come from the germline V gene. V lost 1 base, J lost 3 bases, and 4 bases stayed unmatched. The CDR3 region has the DNA TGTGCCAGCAGCTTAGGACTAGCGGGAGCGATCTACGAGCAGTACTTC. It is translated as CASSLGLAGAIYEQYF. Supplemented by reference TRBV7-2 and TRBJ2-7, the full variable domain reads GAGVSQSPSNKVTEKGKDVELRCDPISGHTALYWYRQSLGQGLEFLIYFQGNSAPDKSGLPSDRFSAERTGGSVSTLTIQRTQQEDSAVYLCASSLGLAGAIYEQYFGPGTRLTVT.

The CDR3 reads CATSRDARDSEAFF. The CDR3 nucleotides are TGTGCCACCAGCAGAGATGCCCGGGACAGTGAAGCTTTCTTT. The chain is built from TRBV15 and TRBJ1-1, with 7 bases fitting TRBD1. CDR1 is LNHNV, CDR2 YYDKDF, per germline (reference sequence). V was pared by 0 bases and J by 7 bases, with 5 bases of the junction left unmatched. This CDR3 has 14 residues.

J is TRBJ2-5 and V is TRBV5-4; D is ambiguous. Germline values: CDR1 SGHNT, CDR2 YYREEE (reference sequence). The CDR3 has 14 residues. Trimming removed 0 bases from V and 2 bases from J, with 8 bases in between. In nucleotides, the CDR3 is TGTGCCAGCAGCTTGGAAGCTAGACAAGAGACCCAGTACTTC. Translated: CASSLEARQETQYF.

This clone was seen ten or more times. This sequence joins TRBV10-3 and TRBJ2-1; D is ambiguous. V was trimmed by 6 bases and J by 5 bases, leaving 14 bases between them. The CDR3 covers 14 residues. CDR1 ENHRY and CDR2 SYGVKD come from the germline V gene. This chain's CDR3 is CAISALEKHNEQFF. The CDR3 coding sequence is TGTGCCATCAGCGCCTTAGAAAAACACAATGAGCAGTTCTTC.

The chain employs TRBV6-4 and TRBJ2-3; 7 positions match TRBD1. From germline, CDR1 is MRHNA and CDR2 SNTAGT. Trimming took 4 bases from V and 5 from J; bases not matched to a gene: 6. This CDR3 is built from 14 residues. This CDR3 reads CASSVGQDGDTQYF. For the CDR3, the DNA is TGTGCCAGCAGTGTCGGACAGGATGGAGATACGCAGTATTTT.

J is TRBJ2-1 and V is TRBV25-1; the D is unclear. This CDR3 contains 14 residues. The V and J ends lost 1 base and 2 bases respectively, with 6 bases between them. The germline CDR1 and CDR2 sequences are MGHDK and SYGVNS. Here the CDR3 DNA reads TGTGCCAGCAGTGAATTTGGAACCTACAATGAGCAGTTCTTC. It encodes CASSEFGTYNEQFF.

The sample holds one count of this clone. The V call is TRBV7-2, the J call TRBJ1-5; weak D call: TRBD1 (5 bases). The CDR3 is made up of 15 amino acids. The germline V gene encodes CDR1 SGHTA and CDR2 FQGNSA. V was cut by 1 base and J by 3 bases, with 10 bases left in between. CDR3 sequence (DNA): TGTGCCAGCAGCTTAGTGCAGGGTCCCAATCAGCCCCAGCATTTT. This codes for CASSLVQGPNQPQHF. Filled out from reference TRBV7-2 and TRBJ1-5, the complete variable domain reads GAGVSQSPSNKVTEKGKDVELRCDPISGHTALYWYRQSLGQGLEFLIYFQGNSAPDKSGLPSDRFSAERTGGSVSTLTIQRTQQEDSAVYLCASSLVQGPNQPQHFGDGTRLSIL.

In its sample, this clone was seen once. The V call is TRBV10-3, the J call TRBJ2-4, with unresolved D. Trimming removed 0 bases at V and 2 bases at J, with 5 bases between. CDR1 and CDR2 (germline): ENHRY, SYGVKD. The CDR3 consists of 14 residues. The CDR3 spells CAISESATKNIQYF. The CDR3 bases are TGTGCCATCAGTGAGTCGGCAACCAAAAACATTCAGTACTTC.

The V gene is TRBV10-2, the J gene TRBJ2-7; 12 positions match TRBD1. In germline, CDR1 is WSHSY, CDR2 SAAADI. This CDR3 comprises 17 residues. J was trimmed by 2 bases and V by 3 bases; bases with no gene match: 8. CDR3 sequence: CASSEPGTGGTPYEQYF. As DNA, the CDR3 is TGCGCCAGCAGTGAACCCGGGACAGGGGGCACCCCCTACGAGCAGTACTTC.

The V and J genes are TRBV6-6 and TRBJ2-4; 10 bases are shared with TRBD1. Germline V gene lookup returns CDR1 MNHNY and CDR2 SVGAGI (reference sequence). The CDR3 has 15 residues. V was pared by 2 bases and J by 7 bases, with 5 bases of the junction left unmatched. For the CDR3, the DNA is TGTGCCAGCAGTTACGCTCGACAGGGGGCTAACATTCAGTACTTC. It specifies CASSYARQGANIQYF.

The sample holds one count of this clone. The chain recombines TRBV11-2 with TRBJ1-2; no clear D. The CDR3 sequence is 12 residues long. Trimming shortened V by 5 bases and J by 5 bases, and 9 bases separated the two germline ends. CDR1 SGHAT and CDR2 FQNNGV come from the germline V gene. The CDR3 region has the DNA TGTGCCAGCAGCCCCACACGGTATGGCTACACCTTC. This codes for CASSPTRYGYTF.

This chain uses TRBV11-3 with TRBJ2-5; TRBD2 aligns across 10 bases. Per germline, CDR1 SGHNT and CDR2 YENEEA. Losses at the gene ends were 5 bases for V and 4 bases for J; bases not matched to a gene: 10. The CDR3 totals 16 residues. The CDR3 nucleotides read TGTGCCAGCAGCCCCATGCTAGCGGGAGTAGCAGAGACCCAGTACTTC. Protein product: CASSPMLAGVAETQYF. The full variable domain, with the rest looked up from reference TRBV11-3 and TRBJ2-5, is EAGVVQSPRYKIIEKKQPVAFWCNPISGHNTLYWYLQNLGQGPELLIRYENEEAVDDSQLPKDRFSAERLKGVDSTLKIQPAELGDSAVYLCASSPMLAGVAETQYFGPGTRLLVL.

This clone was seen only a few times. V and J are TRBV21-1 and TRBJ2-1; TRBD2 reflects the table's D call only, with no check against the DNA. TRBV21-1 constitutes a pseudogene. CDR3 length equals 14 residues. The CDR3 loop is CASRGKTRKNEQFF. The DNA of the CDR3 is TGTGCCAGCAGGGGAAAAACTAGAAAAAATGAGCAGTTCTTC.

This chain uses TRBV28 with TRBJ2-1; 8 nucleotides match TRBD2. The CDR3 has 17 residues. V dropped 4 bases and J dropped 4; count of bases not matched to a gene: 12. Germline CDR1 MDHEN, CDR2 SYDVKM. The CDR3 loop is CASSSPTGAGDYNEQFF. CDR3 DNA: TGTGCCAGCAGTTCCCCGACAGGAGCGGGAGATTACAATGAGCAGTTCTTC.

This clone was counted a few times. Other DNA sequences within the sample encode an identical CDR3. J is TRBJ1-2 and V is TRBV5-1; TRBD1 matches at 9 bases. Trimming took 4 bases from V and 6 from J; bases not matched to a gene: 7. CDR1 is SGHRS, CDR2 YFSETQ, per germline. This CDR3 comprises 14 residues. This chain's CDR3 is CASSPRQGVNGYTF. The CDR3 bases are TGCGCCAGCAGCCCCCGACAGGGGGTTAATGGCTACACCTTC.

The chain's CDR3 is CASSKWGVIGNTEAFF. The CDR3 DNA is TGTGCCAGTAGTAAGTGGGGCGTTATTGGGAACACTGAAGCTTTCTTT. V and J are TRBV19 and TRBJ1-1, with D perhaps matching TRBD1 (5 bases). The CDR3 spans 16 residues. V shed 4 bases and J shed 1 base, with 16 bases lying between them. Germline loops: CDR1 LNHDA, CDR2 SQIVND (reference sequence).

The genes are TRBV6-5 and TRBJ2-7, with D possibly matching TRBD1 (6 bases). With 2 bases removed from V and 3 bases from J, the gap between germline ends came to 14 bases. The CDR3 loop spans 15 amino acids. Germline V lookup: CDR1 MNHEY, CDR2 SVGAGI. The CDR3 nucleotides are TGTGCCAGCAGTTACGGGACATTCGTCGGCTACGAGCAGTACTTC. Translation: CASSYGTFVGYEQYF.

The CDR3 spells CASSFSNQETQYF. The CDR3 DNA reads as TGTGCCAGCAGCTTCTCGAACCAAGAGACCCAGTACTTC. The gene calls are TRBV12-3 or TRBV12-4 and TRBJ2-5, with D unclear. Trimming stripped 6 bases from V and 0 bases from J, with 8 bases between. This CDR3 has 13 residues.

This clone was found once. Other DNA sequences in this sample translate to the same CDR3. The chain recombines TRBV18 with TRBJ1-2; D uncertain. Germline-derived CDR1 and CDR2 are KGHSH and LQKENI. CDR3 length equals 12 residues. With 0 bases removed from V and 4 bases from J, the gap between germline ends came to 3 bases. CDR3 residues: CASSPPGYGYTF. Written as DNA, the CDR3 is TGTGCCAGCTCACCACCAGGCTATGGCTACACCTTC.

With regard to this clone: The sample has other DNA sequences that encode this CDR3 too. The gene calls are TRBV3-1 (or the pseudogene TRBV3-2) and TRBJ1-6, with 7 bases fitting TRBD1. Germline CDR1 reads LGHDT; CDR2 reads YNNKEL (reference sequence). V was pared by 1 base and J by 9 bases, with 6 bases of the junction left unmatched. The CDR3 totals 15 residues. CDR3 loop: CASSQGGGGVSPLHF. Written as DNA, the CDR3 is TGTGCCAGCAGCCAAGGAGGGGGCGGGGTTTCACCCCTCCACTTT.

The V and J genes are TRBV19 and TRBJ2-7; D not certain. Trimming stripped 3 bases from V and 2 bases from J, with 11 bases between. Germline CDR1 LNHDA, CDR2 SQIVND (reference sequence). This CDR3 is 14 amino acids long. The chain's CDR3 is CASSIGVPTYEQYF. CDR3 bases: TGTGCCAGTAGTATCGGTGTACCAACCTACGAGCAGTACTTC.

The chain uses TRBV9 and TRBJ2-2; TRBD2 aligns across 8 bases. CDR1 SGDLS and CDR2 YYNGEE come from the germline V gene. Trimming cost V 0 bases and J 6 bases; bases outside gene matches: 1. The CDR3 has 14 residues. This CDR3 is CASSVDSGAGELFF. The DNA for the CDR3 is TGTGCCAGCAGCGTAGATAGCGGGGCCGGGGAGCTGTTTTTT.

The chain combines TRBV21-1 with TRBJ2-7; the D segment call TRBD1 is taken from the table without a DNA check. TRBV21-1 is deemed a pseudogene. The CDR3 has 14 amino acids. The CDR3 loop is CASSNQDRNYEQYF. CDR3 nucleotide sequence: TGTGCCAGCAGCAATCAGGACAGGAACTACGAGCAGTACTTC.

J is TRBJ1-1 and V is TRBV28; 7 nucleotides line up with TRBD1. The germline V gene encodes CDR1 MDHEN and CDR2 SYDVKM. V lost 7 bases, J lost 3 bases, and 8 bases stayed unmatched. This CDR3 region has 14 residues. This CDR3 is CASKKTGWDTEAFF. CDR3 DNA sequence: TGTGCCAGCAAAAAGACAGGGTGGGACACTGAAGCTTTCTTT.

The genes are TRBV5-8 and TRBJ1-4; D call uncertain. Trimming removed 4 bases from V and 4 bases from J, with 2 bases in between. Germline V gene lookup returns CDR1 SGHTS and CDR2 YDEGEE. This CDR3 has 11 amino acids. CDR3 in DNA: TGTGCCAGCAGCCATAATGAAAAACTGTTTTTT. Translation gives CASSHNEKLFF.